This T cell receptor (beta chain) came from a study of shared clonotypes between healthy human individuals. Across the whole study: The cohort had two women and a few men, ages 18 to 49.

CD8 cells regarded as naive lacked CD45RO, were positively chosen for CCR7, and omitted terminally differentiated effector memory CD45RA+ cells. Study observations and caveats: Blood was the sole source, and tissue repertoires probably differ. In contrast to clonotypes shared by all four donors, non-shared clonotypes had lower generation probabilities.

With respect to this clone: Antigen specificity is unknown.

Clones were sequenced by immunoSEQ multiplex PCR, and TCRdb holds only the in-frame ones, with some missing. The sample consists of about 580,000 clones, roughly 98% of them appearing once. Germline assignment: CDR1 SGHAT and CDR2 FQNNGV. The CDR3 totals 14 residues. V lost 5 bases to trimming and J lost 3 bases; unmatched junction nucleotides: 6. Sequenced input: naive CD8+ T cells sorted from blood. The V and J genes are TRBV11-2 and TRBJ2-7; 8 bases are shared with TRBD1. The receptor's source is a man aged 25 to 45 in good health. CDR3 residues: CASSGYTGGYEQYF. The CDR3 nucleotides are TGTGCCAGCAGCGGATACACAGGGGGCTACGAGCAGTACTTC.